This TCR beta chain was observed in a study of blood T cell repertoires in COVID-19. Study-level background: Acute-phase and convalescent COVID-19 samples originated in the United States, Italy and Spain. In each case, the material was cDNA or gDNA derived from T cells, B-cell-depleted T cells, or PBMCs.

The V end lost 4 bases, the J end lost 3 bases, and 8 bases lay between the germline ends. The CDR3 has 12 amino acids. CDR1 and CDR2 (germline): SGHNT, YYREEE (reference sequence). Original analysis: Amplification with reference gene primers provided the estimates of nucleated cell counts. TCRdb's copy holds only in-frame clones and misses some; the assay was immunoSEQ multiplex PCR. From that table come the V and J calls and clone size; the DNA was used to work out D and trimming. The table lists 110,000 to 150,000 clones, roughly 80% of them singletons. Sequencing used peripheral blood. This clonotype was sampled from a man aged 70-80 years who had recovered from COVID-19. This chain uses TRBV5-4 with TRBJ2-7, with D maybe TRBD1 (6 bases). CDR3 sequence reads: CASSTDSYEQYF. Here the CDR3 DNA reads TGTGCCAGCAGCACGGACAGCTACGAGCAGTACTTC. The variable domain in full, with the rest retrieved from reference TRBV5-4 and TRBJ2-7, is ETGVTQSPTHLIKTRGQQVTLRCSSQSGHNTVSWYQQALGQGPQFIFQYYREEENGRGNFPPRFSGLQFPNYSSELNVNALELDDSALYLCASSTDSYEQYFGPGTRLTVT.